This TCR beta chain was observed in a study of blood T cell repertoires in COVID-19. Study background: Acute and convalescent COVID-19 samples came from the United States, Italy and Spain.

Source study methods: Amplified reference gene primers provided the basis for estimating nucleated cell counts. Generated by immunoSEQ multiplex PCR, the TCRdb table keeps only in-frame clones and is missing some. V and J calls and clone size follow that table, whereas D and trimming were derived from the DNA. The sample consists of about 48,000 clones, 65% to 90% of them appearing once. During active infection, Seattle patients enrolled and were then monitored through disease. CDR1 is SGHTA and CDR2 is FQGNSA in the germline V gene. V was trimmed by 5 bases and J by 6 bases, leaving 19 bases between them. The CDR3 length is 15 residues. This clone was seen once.

The sequence was obtained from a woman at least 80 years old with COVID-19, enrolled during active disease. The chain links TRBV7-2 to TRBJ1-1; D is undetermined. Sequencing used peripheral blood. The CDR3 region has the DNA TGTGCCAGCAGCCAATCCAGCAGACTGACGCCTGAAGCTTTCTTT. It codes for CASSQSSRLTPEAFF.